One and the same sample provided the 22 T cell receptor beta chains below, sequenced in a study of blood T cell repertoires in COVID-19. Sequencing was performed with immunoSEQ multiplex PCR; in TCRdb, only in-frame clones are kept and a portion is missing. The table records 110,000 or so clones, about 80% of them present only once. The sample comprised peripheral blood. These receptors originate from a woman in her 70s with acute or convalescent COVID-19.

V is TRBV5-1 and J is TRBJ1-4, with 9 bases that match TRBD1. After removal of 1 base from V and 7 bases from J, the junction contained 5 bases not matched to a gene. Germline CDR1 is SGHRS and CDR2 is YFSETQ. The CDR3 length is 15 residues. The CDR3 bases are TGCGCCAGCAGCTTGTCTTCGGGACAGGGTGAAAAACTGTTTTTT. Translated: CASSLSSGQGEKLFF.

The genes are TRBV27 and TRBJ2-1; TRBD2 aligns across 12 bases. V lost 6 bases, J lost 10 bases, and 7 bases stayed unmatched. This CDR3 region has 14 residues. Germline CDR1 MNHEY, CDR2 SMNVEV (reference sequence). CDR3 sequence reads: CASRPSGGAGEQFF. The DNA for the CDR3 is TGTGCCAGCAGGCCTAGCGGGGGGGCGGGCGAGCAGTTCTTC.

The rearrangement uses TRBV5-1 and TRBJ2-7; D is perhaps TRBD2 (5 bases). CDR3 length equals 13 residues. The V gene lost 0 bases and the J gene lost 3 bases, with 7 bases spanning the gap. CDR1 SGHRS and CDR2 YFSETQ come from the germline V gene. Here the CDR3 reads CASSLAGNYEQYF. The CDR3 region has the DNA TGCGCCAGCAGCTTGGCGGGAAACTACGAGCAGTACTTC.

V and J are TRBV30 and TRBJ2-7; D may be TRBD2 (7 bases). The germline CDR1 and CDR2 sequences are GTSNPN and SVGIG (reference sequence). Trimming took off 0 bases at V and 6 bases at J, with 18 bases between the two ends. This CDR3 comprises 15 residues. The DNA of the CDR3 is TGTGCCTGGAGTGTTTCGGGGGGCACAGCGCGCGAGCAGTACTTC. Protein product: CAWSVSGGTAREQYF.

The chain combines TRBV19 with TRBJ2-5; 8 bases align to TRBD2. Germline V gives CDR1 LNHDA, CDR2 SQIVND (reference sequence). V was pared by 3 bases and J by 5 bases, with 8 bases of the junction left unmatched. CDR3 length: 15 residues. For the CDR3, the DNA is TGTGCCAGTAGTATCGTGGCGGGGGGCGGCGAGACCCAGTACTTC. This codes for CASSIVAGGGETQYF.

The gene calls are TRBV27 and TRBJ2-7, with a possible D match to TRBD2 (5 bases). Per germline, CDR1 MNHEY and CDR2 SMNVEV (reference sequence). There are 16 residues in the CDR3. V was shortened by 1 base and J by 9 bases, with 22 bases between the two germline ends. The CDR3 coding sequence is TGTGCCAGCAGTTTATGCGACCGCTACGGAGGCTATGGGCAGTACGTC. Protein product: CASSLCDRYGGYGQYV.

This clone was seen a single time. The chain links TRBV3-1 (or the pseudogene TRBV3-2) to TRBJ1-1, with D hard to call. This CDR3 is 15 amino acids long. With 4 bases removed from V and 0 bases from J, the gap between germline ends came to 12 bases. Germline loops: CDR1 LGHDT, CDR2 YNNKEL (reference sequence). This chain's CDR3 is CASSPRGVMNTEAFF. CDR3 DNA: TGTGCCAGCAGCCCCCGGGGAGTTATGAACACTGAAGCTTTCTTT.

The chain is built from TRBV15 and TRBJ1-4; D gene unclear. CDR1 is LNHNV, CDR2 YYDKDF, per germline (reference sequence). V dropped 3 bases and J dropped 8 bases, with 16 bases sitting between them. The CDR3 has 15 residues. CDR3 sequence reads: CATSRSQSPGEKLFF. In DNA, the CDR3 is TGTGCCACCAGCAGGTCGCAGTCGCCAGGCGAAAAACTGTTTTTT.

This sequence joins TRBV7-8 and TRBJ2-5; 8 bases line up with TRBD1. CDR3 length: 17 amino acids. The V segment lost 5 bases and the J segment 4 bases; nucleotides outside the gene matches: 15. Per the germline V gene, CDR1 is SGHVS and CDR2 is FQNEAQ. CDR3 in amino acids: CASSDINPDRGGETQYF. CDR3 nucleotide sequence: TGTGCCAGCAGCGATATAAACCCTGACAGGGGCGGAGAGACCCAGTACTTC.

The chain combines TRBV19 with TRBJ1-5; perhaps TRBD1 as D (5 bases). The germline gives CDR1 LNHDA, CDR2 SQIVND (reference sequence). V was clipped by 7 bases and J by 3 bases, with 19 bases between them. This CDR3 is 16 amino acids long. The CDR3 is CASNPGEGRINQPQHF. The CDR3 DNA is TGTGCCAGTAACCCGGGGGAGGGGAGAATCAATCAGCCCCAGCATTTT.

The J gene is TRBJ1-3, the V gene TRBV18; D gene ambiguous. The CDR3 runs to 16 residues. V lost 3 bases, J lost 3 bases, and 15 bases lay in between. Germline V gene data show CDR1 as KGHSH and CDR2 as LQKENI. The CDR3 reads CASSPPSGAVGNTIYF. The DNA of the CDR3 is TGTGCCAGCTCACCCCCGTCAGGAGCGGTTGGAAACACCATATATTTT. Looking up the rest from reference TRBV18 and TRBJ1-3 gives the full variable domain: NAGVMQNPRHLVRRRGQEARLRCSPMKGHSHVYWYRQLPEEGLKFMVYLQKENIIDESGMPKERFSAEFPKEGPSILRIQQVVRGDSAAYFCASSPPSGAVGNTIYFGEGSWLTVV.

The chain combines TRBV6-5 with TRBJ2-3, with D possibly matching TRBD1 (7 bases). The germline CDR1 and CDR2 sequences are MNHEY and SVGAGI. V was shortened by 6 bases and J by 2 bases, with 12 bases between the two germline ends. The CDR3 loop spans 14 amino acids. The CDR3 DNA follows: TGTGCCAGCAGCGGAGGGGGCAACACAGATACGCAGTATTTT. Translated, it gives CASSGGGNTDTQYF.

For the CDR3, the DNA is TGCGCCAGCAGTCAATCATTACCCGGGACTAGCGGGGGCCTGATCACAGATACGCAGTATTTT. Translating gives CASSQSLPGTSGGLITDTQYF. The chain employs TRBV23-1 and TRBJ2-3; TRBD2 matches at 14 bases. TRBV23-1 is annotated as an ORF whose role is uncertain. This CDR3 is 21 amino acids long. After removal of 0 bases from V and 2 bases from J, the junction contained 13 bases not matched to a gene.

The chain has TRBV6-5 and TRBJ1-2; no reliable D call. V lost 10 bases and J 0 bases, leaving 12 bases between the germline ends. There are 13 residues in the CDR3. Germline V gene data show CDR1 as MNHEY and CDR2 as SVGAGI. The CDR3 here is CAILGGANYGYTF. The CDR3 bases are TGTGCCATCCTGGGAGGAGCTAACTATGGCTACACCTTC.

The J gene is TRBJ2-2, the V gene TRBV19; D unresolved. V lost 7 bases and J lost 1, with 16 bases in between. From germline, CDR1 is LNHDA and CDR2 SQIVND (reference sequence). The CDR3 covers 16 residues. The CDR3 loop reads CASTPRSVKNTGELFF. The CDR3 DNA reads TGTGCCAGTACCCCCAGGTCTGTCAAGAACACCGGGGAGCTGTTTTTT.

The chain's CDR3 is CASSPGWNTEAFF. CDR3 nucleotides: TGTGCCAGCTCACCAGGCTGGAACACTGAAGCTTTCTTT. The chain couples TRBV18 to TRBJ1-1; unclear D gene. The germline V gene has CDR1 KGHSH and CDR2 LQKENI. V shed 2 bases and J shed 1 base, with 5 bases lying between them. This CDR3 spans 13 amino acids.

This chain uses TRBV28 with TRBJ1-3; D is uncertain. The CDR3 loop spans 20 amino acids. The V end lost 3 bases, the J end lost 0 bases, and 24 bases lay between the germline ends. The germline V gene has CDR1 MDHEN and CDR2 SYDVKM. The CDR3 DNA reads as TGTGCCAGCAGTTTCGGTCGTTGGAGCCGCCTTCCGTACTCTGGAAACACCATATATTTT. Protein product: CASSFGRWSRLPYSGNTIYF.

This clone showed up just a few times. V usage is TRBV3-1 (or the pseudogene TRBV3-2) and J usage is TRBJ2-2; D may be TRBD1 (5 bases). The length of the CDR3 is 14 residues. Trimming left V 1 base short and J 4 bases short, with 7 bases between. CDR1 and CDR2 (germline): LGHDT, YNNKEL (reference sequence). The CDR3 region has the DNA TGTGCCAGCAGCCAAGGGGGCTCCACCGGGGAGCTGTTTTTT. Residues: CASSQGGSTGELFF.

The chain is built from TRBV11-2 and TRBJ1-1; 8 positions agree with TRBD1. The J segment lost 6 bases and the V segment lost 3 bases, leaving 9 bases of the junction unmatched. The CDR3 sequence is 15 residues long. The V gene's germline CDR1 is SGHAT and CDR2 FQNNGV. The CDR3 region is CASSFLGQGWSEAFF. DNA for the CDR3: TGTGCCAGCAGCTTCTTAGGACAGGGTTGGTCTGAAGCTTTCTTT.

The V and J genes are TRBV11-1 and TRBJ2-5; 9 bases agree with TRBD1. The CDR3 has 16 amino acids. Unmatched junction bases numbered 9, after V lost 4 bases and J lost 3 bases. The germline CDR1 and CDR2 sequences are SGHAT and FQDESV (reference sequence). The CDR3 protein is CASSSKQGARKETQYF. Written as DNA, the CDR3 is TGTGCCAGCAGCTCCAAACAGGGGGCTAGGAAAGAGACCCAGTACTTC.

DNA of the CDR3: TGTGCCAGCAGCTTCCCACAGGCTGGAAACACCATATATTTT. Translated, it gives CASSFPQAGNTIYF. The rearrangement joins TRBV5-4 to TRBJ1-3; tentatively, D is TRBD1 (5 bases). Germline V CDR1 and CDR2: SGHNT, YYREEE (reference sequence). V shed 2 bases and J shed 2 bases, with 8 bases lying between them. This CDR3 has 14 amino acids.

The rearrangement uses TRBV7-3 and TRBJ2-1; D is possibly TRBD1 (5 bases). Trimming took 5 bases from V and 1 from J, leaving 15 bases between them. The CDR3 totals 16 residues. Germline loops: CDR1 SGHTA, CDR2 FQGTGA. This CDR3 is CASSPNMGLSYNEQFF. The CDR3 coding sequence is TGTGCCAGCAGCCCAAACATGGGGCTGTCCTACAATGAGCAGTTCTTC.